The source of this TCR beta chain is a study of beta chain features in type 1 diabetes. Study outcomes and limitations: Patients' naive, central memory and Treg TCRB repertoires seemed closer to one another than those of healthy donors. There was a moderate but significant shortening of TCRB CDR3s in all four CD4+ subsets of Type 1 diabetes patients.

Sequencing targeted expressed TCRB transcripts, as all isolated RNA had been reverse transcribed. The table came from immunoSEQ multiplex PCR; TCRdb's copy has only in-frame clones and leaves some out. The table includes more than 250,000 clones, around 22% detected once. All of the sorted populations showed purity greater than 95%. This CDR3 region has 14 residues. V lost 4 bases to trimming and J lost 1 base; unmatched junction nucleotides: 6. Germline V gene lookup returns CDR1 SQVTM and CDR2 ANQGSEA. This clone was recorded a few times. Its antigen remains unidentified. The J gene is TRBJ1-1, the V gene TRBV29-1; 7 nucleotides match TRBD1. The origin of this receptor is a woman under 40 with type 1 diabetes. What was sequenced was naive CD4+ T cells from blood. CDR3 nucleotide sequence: TGCAGCGTTGGTTTACGGACAGGGAACACTGAAGCTTTCTTT. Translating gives CSVGLRTGNTEAFF.